This T cell receptor (beta chain) was sequenced during a study of blood T cell repertoires in COVID-19. Clones were sequenced by immunoSEQ multiplex PCR, and TCRdb holds only the in-frame ones, with some missing. The table lists 150,000 to 180,000 clones, roughly 80% of them singletons. V lost 2 bases and J 1 base, leaving 10 bases between the germline ends. Germline values: CDR1 SGHKS, CDR2 YYEKEE (reference sequence). This CDR3 contains 14 residues. Sequences were obtained from peripheral blood. The rearrangement links TRBV5-5 to TRBJ2-7; D is perhaps TRBD1 (6 bases). This clonotype was sampled from an older woman with acute or convalescent COVID-19. This chain's CDR3 is CASSFWTDSYEQYV. The CDR3 DNA reads as TGTGCCAGCAGCTTCTGGACAGATTCCTACGAGCAGTACGTC.